The subject of this entry is one T cell receptor beta chain. Its matching antigen is unknown. Those donating, healthy Caucasian individuals from Russia, were aged roughly 6 to 90. Around 10 milliliters of peripheral blood were drawn from each donor. Sample-barcoded 5' priming and a J-beta primer mix drove a second PCR of roughly 6 to 12 cycles. TCRdb independently ran MiXCR on the 5' RACE reads; one entry per CDR3 protein. The table lists some 670,000 distinct CDR3 sequences, over 40% of them singletons, with approximately 12% in the top ten. The data originate from a study of blood T cells in healthy people across ages. Turning to the study itself: The capture of about one barcoded beta molecule per two T cells was achieved by template switching.

Germline assignment: CDR1 DFQATT and CDR2 SNEGSKA (reference sequence). V gave up 3 bases and J gave up 0 bases, with 12 bases separating them. The CDR3 is 16 residues long. Findings and caveats of the study: Long-lived donors carried more naive CD4+ cells and greater diversity than aged donors.

The source is an elderly woman in good health. The sequenced material came from blood. This chain connects TRBV20-1 to TRBJ1-6, with unresolved D. The CDR3 sequence is CSARSAESSYNSPLHF. The CDR3 DNA follows: TGCAGTGCTAGGTCAGCCGAAAGCTCCTATAATTCACCCCTCCACTTT.